This T cell receptor beta chain came from a study of blood T cell repertoires in COVID-19 (dated by TCRdb to 2018 to 2021). Study-level background: Collaborator samples came from the United States, Italy and Spain and covered acute and convalescent phases of COVID-19. The material from the prospective study consisted of cDNA or gDNA derived from T cells, B-cell-depleted T cells, or PBMCs. Subjects who had been exposed to COVID-19, were actively infected with it, or had recovered from it provided the deeply sampled blood TCRbeta repertoires that made up the dataset. A freely available public database, intended as a resource for researchers studying the immune response to SARS-CoV-2, is where the repertoires were released. Samples came from the ongoing ImmuneRACE study (first 160 participants) plus 1,254 subjects from 6 global collaborators. Sample metadata almost always included a de-identified subject ID, COVID-19 status, age in years and sex. HLA class I and class II types, where available, came from metadata supplied by the sample provider rather than from assay-based typing.

The immunoSEQ Assay, a bias-controlled multiplex PCR, was used to amplify TCRbeta CDR3 regions from genomic DNA. In the source study's methods: The number of nucleated cells in each sample was estimated by amplification of reference gene primers within the assay. To quantify the absolute abundance of each unique TCRbeta CDR3 rearrangement, sequence reads were collapsed and filtered. Productive Simpson clonality was computed per sample as the square root of Simpson's diversity index over productive rearrangements. The immuneACCESS repertoire file appears here via TCRdb, limited to in-frame rearrangements. These files lack a portion of the clones; in checked studies, under half of the deficit traces to unresolved V genes, and the cause of the others is not known. V and J calls and clone size are those listed in that table; D and trimming were worked out from the DNA. The sample has nearly 300,000 clones on record, roughly 88% of them singletons. 6.9% of the sample goes to the ten largest clones.

Points on this clone: The antigen it binds to is not known. Base qualities are missing; no much larger clone stands one base away.

General conclusions and limits of the study: The quantity of clinical and demographic metadata differed by source and by participant and was supplied without curation.

Another Seattle source contributed samples from volunteer blood donors who had recovered from COVID-19. Each collaborating institution followed its own protocols to collect whole blood in K2EDTA tubes. For TCRbeta analysis, collaborators shipped samples as frozen whole blood, isolated PBMCs, or DNA extracted from either of those sample types. V loses 3 bases of germline sequence and J loses 4 bases, and the interval between the two ends is 10 bases. Sequences MNHEY (CDR1) and SVGEGT (CDR2) are obtained from the germline V gene. The CDR3 sequence holds 14 residues, the cysteine and phenylalanine included. Only the CDR3 DNA stays, 42 bases, in frame from base 1.

This sequence uses TRBV6-2 or TRBV6-3 and TRBJ1-5; TRBD1 could be the D gene, as 5 bases match. Sequencing was carried out using peripheral blood. The source is a woman aged 30 to 39 who had recovered from COVID-19. The DNA sequence is as follows: TGTGCCAGCAGTTATTCAGGACATAATCAGCCCCAGCATTTT. Its amino acids are CASSYSGHNQPQHF.